These 2 T cell receptor beta chains were all obtained from the same sample, sequenced in a study of blood T cell repertoires in COVID-19. The table came from immunoSEQ multiplex PCR; TCRdb's copy has only in-frame clones and leaves some out. The table shows about 110,000 clones, with about 70% occurring only once. Sequencing was carried out using peripheral blood. Source of these receptors: a human donor with acute or convalescent COVID-19. The donor label of this sample is uncertain.

The chain couples TRBV18 to TRBJ1-6; D ambiguous. This CDR3 comprises 15 residues. Germline lookup yields CDR1 KGHSH and CDR2 LQKENI. Trimming pared 3 bases from V and 6 bases from J, leaving 12 bases between. The chain's CDR3 is CASSPSGLGNSPLHF. The CDR3 coding sequence is TGTGCCAGCTCACCCTCGGGGTTGGGTAATTCACCCCTCCACTTT.

The V call is TRBV5-1, the J call TRBJ2-7; 12 nucleotides line up with TRBD1. The J segment lost 5 bases and the V segment lost 0 bases, leaving 6 bases of the junction unmatched. CDR1 is SGHRS and CDR2 is YFSETQ in the germline V gene. This CDR3 contains 16 residues. The CDR3 sequence: CASSLGPGQGADEQYF. In DNA, the CDR3 is TGCGCCAGCAGCTTGGGACCGGGACAGGGGGCCGACGAGCAGTACTTC. The full variable domain, its missing parts supplied by reference TRBV5-1 and TRBJ2-7, is KAGVTQTPRYLIKTRGQQVTLSCSPISGHRSVSWYQQTPGQGLQFLFEYFSETQRNKGNFPGRFSGRQFSNSRSEMNVSTLELGDSALYLCASSLGPGQGADEQYFGPGTRLTVT.